This T cell receptor beta chain was recorded in a study of cytomegalovirus exposure and HLA in healthy donors. Study information: The 120 validation repertoires, a later analysis reported, used the same platform as the approximately 650 first-cohort repertoires.

Overall study results and limits: The study listed about 150 cytomegalovirus-associated TCR beta chains. Most TCR sequences showed up rarely, but some public TCRs showed up in many donors. Testing in vitro showed a few CMV-associated chains specific for CMV antigens.

Of note for this clone: Antigen specificity is unknown.

Profiled with immunoSEQ multiplex PCR; TCRdb holds only in-frame clones, not every one. The sample carries approximately 300,000 clones, roughly 88% recorded once. CDR3 length: 14 residues. Germline trimming cut 3 bases from V and 5 bases from J; bases unmatched to any gene: 5. Germline V gives CDR1 SGDLS, CDR2 YYNGEE. The V gene is TRBV9, the J gene TRBJ2-7, with 10 bases aligning to TRBD1. Sequencing input: PBMCs. This receptor was identified in a woman under 30 in good health and CMV-seronegative. CDR3 region: CASSADRGYHEQYF. In DNA form, the CDR3 reads TGTGCCAGCAGCGCGGACAGGGGGTATCACGAGCAGTACTTC.